This entry concerns a single T cell receptor beta chain. Antigen: not known. Method: immunoSEQ multiplex PCR; TCRdb's copy keeps in-frame clones and lacks some. This sample carries 150,000 to 200,000 clones, 75% to 90% of them seen once, and the ten largest clones take approximately 7%. The record originates from a study of cytomegalovirus exposure and HLA in healthy donors. Whole-study context: A subsequent analysis reported that the 95 to 150 validation repertoires were produced on the same platform that had also been used for the 600 to 700 first-cohort repertoires.

Germline lookup yields CDR1 MDHEN and CDR2 SYDVKM. Trimming took off 8 bases at V and 7 bases at J, with 21 bases between the two ends. The CDR3 sequence is 14 residues long. General study findings and limits: Accounts indicate the classifier identified cytomegalovirus status with strong specificity and sensitivity. The tendency of first-cohort TCR clusters to co-occur in the 120 or so validation repertoires was identified by a subsequent analysis. In vitro assays verified that a few CMV-associated chains recognized CMV antigens specifically.

Sequenced input: PBMCs. The sequence came from a man aged 18 to 29 in good health and CMV-seropositive. V gene TRBV28 combines with J gene TRBJ2-7, with D possibly TRBD2 on 7 matching bases. CDR3 nucleotide sequence: TGTGCCAGCCAGCTAGCGGCGGGGGACAAGGAGCAGTACTTC. Translated, it gives CASQLAAGDKEQYF.